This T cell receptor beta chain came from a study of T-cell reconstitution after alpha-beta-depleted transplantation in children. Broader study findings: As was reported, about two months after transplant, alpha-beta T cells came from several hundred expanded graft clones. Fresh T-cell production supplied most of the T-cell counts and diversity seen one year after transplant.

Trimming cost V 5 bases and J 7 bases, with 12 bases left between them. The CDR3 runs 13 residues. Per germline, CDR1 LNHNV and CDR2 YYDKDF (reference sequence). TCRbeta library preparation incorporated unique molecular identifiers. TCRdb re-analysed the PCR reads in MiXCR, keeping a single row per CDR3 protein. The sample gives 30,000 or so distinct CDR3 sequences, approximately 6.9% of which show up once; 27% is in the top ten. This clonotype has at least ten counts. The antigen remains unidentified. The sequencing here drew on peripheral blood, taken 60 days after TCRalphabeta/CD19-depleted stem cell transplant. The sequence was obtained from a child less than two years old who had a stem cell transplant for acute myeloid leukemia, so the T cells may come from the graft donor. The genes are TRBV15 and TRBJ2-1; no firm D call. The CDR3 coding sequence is TGTGCCACCAGCGTCTCACACGGGAATGAGCAGTTCTTC. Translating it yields CATSVSHGNEQFF. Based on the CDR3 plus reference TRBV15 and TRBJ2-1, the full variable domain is DAMVIQNPRYQVTQFGKPVTLSCSQTLNHNVMYWYQQKSSQAPKLLFHYYDKDFNNEADTPDNFQSRRPNTSFCFLDIRSPGLGDTAMYLCATSVSHGNEQFFGPGTRLTVL.